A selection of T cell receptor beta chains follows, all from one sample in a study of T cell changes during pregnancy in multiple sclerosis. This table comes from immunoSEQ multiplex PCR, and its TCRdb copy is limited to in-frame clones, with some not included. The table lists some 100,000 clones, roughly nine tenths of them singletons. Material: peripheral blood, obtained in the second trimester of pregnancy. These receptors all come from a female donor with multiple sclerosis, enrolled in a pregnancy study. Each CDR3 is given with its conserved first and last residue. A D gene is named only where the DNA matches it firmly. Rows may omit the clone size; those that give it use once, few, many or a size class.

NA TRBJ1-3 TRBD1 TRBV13 CASSPGGQTSGTIYF TGTGCCAGCAGCCCTGGGGGACAGACATCGGGCACCATATATTTT
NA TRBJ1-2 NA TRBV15 CATSRGGTVDYGYTF TGTGCCACCAGCAGAGGGGGCACAGTTGACTATGGCTACACCTTC
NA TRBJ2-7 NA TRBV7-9 CASSPTGSSYEQYF TGTGCCAGCAGCCCAACAGGGAGCTCCTACGAGCAGTACTTC
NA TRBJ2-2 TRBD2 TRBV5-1 CASSLTSGSANTGELFF TGCGCCAGCAGCTTGACTAGCGGGAGCGCGAACACCGGGGAGCTGTTTTTT
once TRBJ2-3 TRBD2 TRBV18 CASSLKTSGGASDTQYF TGTGCCAGCTCACTTAAGACTAGCGGGGGGGCATCCGATACGCAGTATTTT
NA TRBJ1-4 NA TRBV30 CAWSVQGAVEKLFF TGTGCCTGGAGTGTACAGGGAGCGGTTGAAAAACTGTTTTTT
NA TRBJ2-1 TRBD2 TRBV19 CASSIVAGGPNEQFF TGTGCCAGTAGTATAGTAGCGGGGGGGCCAAATGAGCAGTTCTTC
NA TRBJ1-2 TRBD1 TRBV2 CASREDRAGGYTF TGTGCCAGCAGAGAGGACAGGGCGGGGGGCTACACCTTC
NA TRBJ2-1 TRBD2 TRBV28 CASSPLLAAFRSYNEQFF TGTGCCAGCAGTCCCCTACTAGCGGCTTTTCGCTCCTACAATGAGCAGTTCTTC
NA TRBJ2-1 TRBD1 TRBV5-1 CASRPTGGASYNEQFF TGCGCCAGCAGGCCAACAGGGGGCGCTTCCTACAATGAGCAGTTCTTC
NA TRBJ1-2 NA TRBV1 CTSSQDRSEDGYTF TGCACCAGCAGCCAAGATCGTTCGGAGGATGGCTACACCTTC
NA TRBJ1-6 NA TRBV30 CAWSNPPRYNSPLHF TGTGCCTGGAGTAACCCGCCTAGGTATAATTCACCCCTCCACTTT
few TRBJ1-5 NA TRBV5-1 CASSSEPLGPQHF TGCGCCAGCAGCTCGGAACCTCTAGGGCCCCAGCATTTT
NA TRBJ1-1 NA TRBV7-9 CASPPGRERRGSEAFF TGTGCCAGCCCTCCCGGGAGGGAAAGGAGGGGGTCTGAAGCTTTCTTT
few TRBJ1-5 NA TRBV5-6 CASSLDGGEPQHF TGTGCCAGCAGCTTGGACGGGGGTGAGCCCCAGCATTTT
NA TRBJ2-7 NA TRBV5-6 CASSLAAGGSYEQYF TGTGCCAGCAGCTTGGCGGCAGGTGGCTCCTACGAGCAGTACTTC
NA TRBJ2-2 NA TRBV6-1 CASSLRDTYTGELFF TGTGCCAGCAGCCTCCGGGACACTTACACCGGGGAGCTGTTTTTT
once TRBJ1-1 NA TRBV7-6 CASSLVGEVTEAFF TGTGCCAGCAGCTTAGTTGGAGAAGTCACTGAAGCTTTCTTT
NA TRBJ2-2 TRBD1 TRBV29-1 CSIWDRGTGELFF TGCAGCATATGGGACAGGGGGACGGGGGAGCTGTTTTTT
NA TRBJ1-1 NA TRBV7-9 CASSLVRGGDTEAFF TGTGCCAGCAGCTTAGTTCGGGGTGGGGACACTGAAGCTTTCTTT
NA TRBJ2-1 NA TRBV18 CASSKDSNEQFF TGTGCCAGCTCAAAAGACAGTAATGAGCAGTTCTTC
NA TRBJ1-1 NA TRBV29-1 CSVRRGDTEAFF TGCAGCGTCCGCAGGGGTGACACTGAAGCTTTCTTT
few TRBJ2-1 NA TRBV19 CASSNLAAGNEQFF TGTGCCAGTAGTAACTTAGCGGCCGGGAATGAGCAGTTCTTC
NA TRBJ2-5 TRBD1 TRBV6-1 CASTDREETQYF TGTGCCAGCACAGACAGGGAAGAGACCCAGTACTTC
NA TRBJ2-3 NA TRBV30 CASNGPATKLTDTQYF TGTGCCTCAAACGGGCCTGCGACTAAACTCACAGATACGCAGTATTTT
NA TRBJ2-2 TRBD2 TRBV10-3 CAIGLAGNTGELFF TGTGCCATCGGACTAGCGGGAAACACCGGGGAGCTGTTTTTT
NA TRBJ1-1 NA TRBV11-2 CATTKLVTTEAFF TGTGCCACCACCAAGCTGGTTACTACTGAAGCTTTCTTT
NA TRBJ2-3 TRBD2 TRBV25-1 CASGRTSGGPTDTQYF TGTGCCAGCGGGAGGACTAGCGGGGGACCAACAGATACGCAGTATTTT
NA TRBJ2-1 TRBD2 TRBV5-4 CASSRPGTSEYNEQFF TGTGCCAGCAGCCGCCCCGGGACTAGCGAATACAATGAGCAGTTCTTC
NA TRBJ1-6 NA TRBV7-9 CASSLVAEGSPLHF TGTGCCAGCAGCTTAGTGGCAGAGGGTTCACCCCTCCACTTT
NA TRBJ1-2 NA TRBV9 CASSVAGPYYGYTF TGTGCCAGCAGCGTAGCTGGGCCGTACTATGGCTACACCTTC
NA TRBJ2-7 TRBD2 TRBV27 CASSSSGSISYEQYF TGTGCCAGCAGTTCTAGCGGGAGTATCTCCTACGAGCAGTACTTC
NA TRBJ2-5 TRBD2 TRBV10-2 CATASGDSGTQYF TGCGCCACCGCTAGCGGAGACTCGGGGACCCAGTACTTC
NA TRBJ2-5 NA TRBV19 CASSINPAEEETQYF TGTGCCAGTAGTATAAACCCAGCGGAGGAAGAGACCCAGTACTTC
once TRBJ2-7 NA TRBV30 CAWSVQGRMHEQYF TGTGCCTGGAGTGTACAGGGGAGGATGCACGAGCAGTACTTC
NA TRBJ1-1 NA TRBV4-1 CASSQDRMGGTEAFF TGCGCCAGCAGCCAAGATCGTATGGGAGGCACTGAAGCTTTCTTT
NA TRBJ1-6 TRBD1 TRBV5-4 CASSPTGSLSYNSPLHF TGTGCCAGCAGTCCGACAGGGTCGTTGTCCTATAATTCACCCCTCCACTTT
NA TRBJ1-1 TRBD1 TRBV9 CASSTLGQGRNEAFF TGTGCCAGCAGCACCCTAGGACAGGGGCGGAATGAAGCTTTCTTT
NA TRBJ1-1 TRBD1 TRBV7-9 CASSLDGQGMDEAFF TGTGCCAGCAGCTTAGATGGACAGGGTATGGATGAAGCTTTCTTT
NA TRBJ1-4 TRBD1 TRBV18 CASSHLRQGAATNEKLFF TGTGCCAGCTCACACCTCAGACAGGGCGCTGCAACTAATGAAAAACTGTTTTTT
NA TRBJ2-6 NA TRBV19 CASSLSGANVLTF TGTGCCAGTTCCTTGTCTGGGGCCAACGTCCTGACTTTC
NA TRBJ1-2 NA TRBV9 CASSGEATNYGYTF TGTGCCAGCAGCGGAGAGGCCACCAACTATGGCTACACCTTC
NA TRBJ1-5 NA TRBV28 CASSLYRTSNQPQHF TGTGCCAGCAGTTTATACAGGACTAGCAATCAGCCCCAGCATTTT
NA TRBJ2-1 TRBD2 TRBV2 CASRRGGSSYNEQFF TGTGCCAGCAGGAGGGGCGGGAGCTCCTACAATGAGCAGTTCTTC
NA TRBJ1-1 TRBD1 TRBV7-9 CASSPNRGAIEAFF TGTGCCAGCAGCCCGAACAGGGGAGCGATTGAAGCTTTCTTT